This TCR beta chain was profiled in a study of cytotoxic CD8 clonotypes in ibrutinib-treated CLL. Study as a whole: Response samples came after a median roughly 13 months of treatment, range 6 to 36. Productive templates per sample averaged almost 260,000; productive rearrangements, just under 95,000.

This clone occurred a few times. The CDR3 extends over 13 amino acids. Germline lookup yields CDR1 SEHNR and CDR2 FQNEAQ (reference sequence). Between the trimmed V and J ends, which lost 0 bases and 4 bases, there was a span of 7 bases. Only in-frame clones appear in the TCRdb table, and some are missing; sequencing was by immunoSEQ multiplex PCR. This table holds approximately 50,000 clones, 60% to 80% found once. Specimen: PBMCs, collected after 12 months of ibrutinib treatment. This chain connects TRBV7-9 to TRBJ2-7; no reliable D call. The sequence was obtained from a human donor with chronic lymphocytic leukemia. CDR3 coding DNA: TGTGCCAGCAGCTTAGCGGGGAAATACGAGCAGTACTTC. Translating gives CASSLAGKYEQYF.